These 15 T cell receptor beta chains were all obtained from the same sample, sequenced in a study of blood T cell repertoires in COVID-19. TCRdb's copy holds only in-frame clones and misses some; the assay was immunoSEQ multiplex PCR. This table holds fewer than 200,000 clones, about 75% found once. What was sequenced was peripheral blood. The source of these receptors is a woman in her 70s with acute or convalescent COVID-19.

The chain has TRBV5-1 and TRBJ2-5; 8 bases fit TRBD2. V shed 3 bases, J shed 5 bases, and the junction held 21 bases outside the gene matches. Germline lookup yields CDR1 SGHRS and CDR2 YFSETQ. The CDR3 runs to 19 residues. The CDR3 DNA is TGCGCCAGCAGCTCAAAGGTCGGGGCTAGCGGGTTCTGGTGGGAGACCCAGTACTTC. Protein sequence: CASSSKVGASGFWWETQYF.

The chain links TRBV21-1 to TRBJ2-3; TRBD2, the table's D call, was not compared with the DNA. TRBV21-1 is a pseudogene. This CDR3 region has 14 residues. This CDR3 reads CASSDESSTDTQYF. In nucleotides, the CDR3 is TGTGCCAGTAGTGATGAGTCTAGCACAGATACGCAGTATTTT.

J is TRBJ2-2 and V is TRBV5-4; 7 positions agree with TRBD2. Germline CDR1 reads SGHNT; CDR2 reads YYREEE (reference sequence). The junction had 6 bases not matched to a gene; V was cut back by 4 bases and J by 0 bases. The CDR3 spans 16 residues. CDR3 loop: CASSPRGGANTGELFF. CDR3 DNA: TGTGCCAGCAGCCCGCGTGGGGGGGCGAACACCGGGGAGCTGTTTTTT.

The chain joins TRBV5-5 to TRBJ2-4, with 8 positions matching TRBD2. Germline assignment: CDR1 SGHKS and CDR2 YYEKEE (reference sequence). The trim removed 4 bases at V and 0 bases at J, leaving 15 bases unmatched. This CDR3 comprises 19 residues. The CDR3 protein is CASSLTGIAGHLAKNIQYF. The CDR3 DNA reads as TGTGCCAGCAGCCTTACAGGGATAGCGGGACATCTAGCCAAAAACATTCAGTACTTC.

V usage is TRBV5-1 and J usage is TRBJ1-1; TRBD1 aligns across 9 bases. V shed 0 bases, J shed 11 bases, and the junction held 11 bases outside the gene matches. CDR1 and CDR2 from the germline V gene are SGHRS and YFSETQ. This CDR3 comprises 15 residues. The CDR3 spells CASSLGPGQGRRAFF. The DNA for the CDR3 is TGCGCCAGCAGCTTGGGACCGGGACAGGGTCGTCGGGCTTTCTTT.

The CDR3 DNA is TGCGCCAGCAGTCAGGGTAAGACAGGCGTTAACTATGGCTACACCTTC. Translation gives CASSQGKTGVNYGYTF. The chain joins TRBV23-1 to TRBJ1-2, with D perhaps TRBD1 (6 bases). TRBV23-1 is recorded as an ORF, its role being uncertain. Trimming left V 3 bases short and J 1 base short, with 15 bases between. The CDR3 has 16 amino acids.

This chain links TRBV5-4 with TRBJ2-3, with 12 nucleotides matching TRBD2. CDR1 is SGHNT and CDR2 is YYREEE in the germline V gene (reference sequence). V shed 3 bases, J shed 3 bases, and the junction held 2 bases outside the gene matches. This CDR3 has 15 amino acids. The CDR3 nucleotides are TGTGCCAGCAGCTCTGGACTAGCGGGAACAGATACGCAGTATTTT. Its translation: CASSSGLAGTDTQYF.

This clone has just a few counts. The genes are TRBV7-3 and TRBJ2-7; D is ambiguous. Germline values: CDR1 SGHTA, CDR2 FQGTGA. Trimming removed 6 bases at V and 4 bases at J, with 19 bases between. This CDR3 is built from 15 residues. The CDR3 coding sequence is TGTGCCAGCAGTCTATCTGCGGCCCCGAGATACGAGCAGTACTTC. Its translation is CASSLSAAPRYEQYF. Together with reference TRBV7-3 and TRBJ2-7, the CDR3 gives the full variable domain: GAGVSQTPSNKVTEKGKYVELRCDPISGHTALYWYRQSLGQGPEFLIYFQGTGAADDSGLPNDRFFAVRPEGSVSTLKIQRTERGDSAVYLCASSLSAAPRYEQYFGPGTRLTVT.

The rearrangement uses TRBV5-8 and TRBJ1-1; D is unclear. This CDR3 has 11 residues. The V gene lost 4 bases and the J gene lost 4 bases, with 5 bases spanning the gap. The V gene's germline CDR1 is SGHTS and CDR2 YDEGEE. Written as DNA, the CDR3 is TGTGCCAGCAGCATCCTCACTGAAGCTTTCTTT. This translates into CASSILTEAFF.

This chain connects TRBV15 to TRBJ2-7, with 7 bases fitting TRBD2. V was pared by 1 base and J by 3 bases, with 3 bases of the junction left unmatched. CDR3 size: 14 residues. CDR1 and CDR2 (germline): LNHNV, YYDKDF (reference sequence). The CDR3 nucleotides read TGTGCCACCAGCAGAGCGAGCGGGATCTACGAGCAGTACTTC. This gives the protein CATSRASGIYEQYF.

This clone was seen only a few times. The V call is TRBV24-1, the J call TRBJ1-2, with 10 bases identical to TRBD1. This CDR3 has 14 amino acids. Germline V CDR1 and CDR2: KGHDR, SFDVKD. V shed 2 bases and J 5 bases; nucleotides not matched to a gene: 1. CDR3 coding DNA: TGTGCCACCAGTGATTCGGACAGGGGGTATGGCTACACCTTC. It encodes CATSDSDRGYGYTF.

This clone was observed a handful of times. The J gene is TRBJ2-7, the V gene TRBV7-8; 12 nucleotides align to TRBD2. Germline lookup yields CDR1 SGHVS and CDR2 FQNEAQ. The ends lost 4 bases at V and 3 bases at J; junction bases unmatched: 4. The CDR3 runs to 15 residues. CDR3 amino acids: CASSSLTSGSYEQYF. The CDR3 DNA reads TGTGCCAGCAGCTCTCTGACTAGCGGGAGCTACGAGCAGTACTTC.

This chain joins TRBV5-6 and TRBJ2-7; 8 bases agree with TRBD2. In germline, CDR1 is SGHDT, CDR2 YYEEEE. Trimming removed 3 bases from V and 5 bases from J; junction bases left unmatched: 13. The CDR3 spans 16 residues. The CDR3 loop reads CASSSITSGAVHEQYF. CDR3 sequence (DNA): TGTGCCAGCAGCTCGATTACTAGCGGAGCGGTCCACGAGCAGTACTTC.

The chain uses TRBV12-5 and TRBJ2-7, with 12 positions matching TRBD2. Germline lookup yields CDR1 LGHNT and CDR2 FRNRAP. This CDR3 is 14 amino acids long. Trimming at V came to 6 bases and at J to 6 bases, leaving 6 bases not matched to a gene. The CDR3 loop is CASGRLAGASEQYF. The CDR3 DNA sequence: TGTGCTAGTGGCAGACTAGCGGGAGCTTCCGAGCAGTACTTC.

The gene calls are TRBV20-1 and TRBJ2-1; TRBD2 agrees at 11 bases. CDR3 length: 13 residues. J gave up 6 bases and V 3 bases, and 1 base lay outside the gene matches. CDR1 DFQATT and CDR2 SNEGSKA come from the germline V gene (reference sequence). CDR3 amino acids: CSASSGGGNEQFF. The CDR3 DNA sequence: TGCAGTGCTAGTAGCGGGGGGGGCAATGAGCAGTTCTTC.